This T cell receptor beta chain was recorded in a study of Graves' ophthalmopathy and Graves' hyperthyroidism. Amplification of the TCR beta CDR3 regions used RNA transcripts (as template). First-round RT-PCR employed HTBI primers, with a second-round multiplex PCR after it. Each CDR3 protein gets one entry after TCRdb re-called the multiplex PCR reads with MiXCR. In the table there are 1 million to 1.3 million distinct CDR3 sequences, roughly 35% of which are singletons. The source of this sequence is an adult man with Graves' hyperthyroidism. Specimen: peripheral blood or thyroid tissue (not recorded which).

DNA for the CDR3: TGTGCCAGCAGTTTAGACAGGGTGCGGTCACCCCTCCACTTT. This sequence encodes CASSLDRVRSPLHF. The V gene is TRBV2, the J gene TRBJ1-6, with 7 bases lining up with TRBD1. The CDR3 has 14 residues. V shed 5 bases, J shed 10 bases, and the junction held 8 bases outside the gene matches. Germline values: CDR1 SNHLY, CDR2 FYNNEI.